These 18 T cell receptor beta chains originate from one sample sequenced in a study of OX40 agonist ivuxolimab in advanced cancers. The data were produced by immunoSEQ multiplex PCR, yet TCRdb's version contains in-frame clones alone and is incomplete. The table shows some 46,000 clones, with approximately 91% occurring only once. The input for sequencing was CD4+ or CD8+ T cells sorted from blood, taken in a trial of the OX40 agonist ivuxolimab. The receptors shown here come from an adult with an advanced solid tumor such as melanoma, head and neck, liver or kidney cancer.

The chain carries TRBV27 and TRBJ2-7; D is possibly TRBD2 (6 bases). Looked up from germline, CDR1 is MNHEY and CDR2 is SMNVEV (reference sequence). The CDR3 extends over 14 amino acids. V gave up 3 bases and J gave up 3 bases, with 12 bases separating them. CDR3 protein: CASSFGGERYEQYF. As DNA, the CDR3 is TGTGCCAGCAGTTTTGGAGGGGAGCGCTACGAGCAGTACTTC.

The V and J genes are TRBV4-1 and TRBJ1-1; D unclear. V was clipped by 2 bases and J by 0 bases, with 16 bases between them. Germline loops: CDR1 MGHRA, CDR2 YSYEKL. There are 17 residues in the CDR3. The CDR3 loop reads CASSQPFQLGLNTEAFF. In DNA, the CDR3 is TGCGCCAGCAGCCAACCCTTCCAATTGGGCCTGAACACTGAAGCTTTCTTT.

CDR3 sequence reads: CASSLTTRSNTF. CDR3 in DNA: TGTGCCAGCAGCTTGACTACCAGGTCAAATACCTTC. This chain uses TRBV5-6 with TRBJ1-2; no firm D call. The V end lost 1 base, the J end lost 14 bases, and 15 bases lay between the germline ends. The CDR3 is 12 amino acids. Germline values: CDR1 SGHDT, CDR2 YYEEEE.

The chain uses TRBV28 and TRBJ1-5; a weak D match, TRBD1 (5 bases). The V gene lost 8 bases and the J gene lost 1 base, with 18 bases spanning the gap. The CDR3 is made up of 16 amino acids. Germline CDR1 and CDR2: MDHEN and SYDVKM. CDR3 bases: TGTGCCAGCTTAACAATAAGCCGGGGGAGCAATCAGCCCCAGCATTTT. As protein: CASLTISRGSNQPQHF.

The chain joins TRBV11-2 to TRBJ1-1, with D possibly TRBD1 on 5 matching bases. This CDR3 is built from 15 residues. Germline assignment: CDR1 SGHAT and CDR2 FQNNGV. Trimming took 6 bases from V and 4 from J, leaving 18 bases between them. The CDR3 DNA sequence: TGTGCCAGCAGGGTTCCGGGACTCCACTTCACTGAAGCTTTCTTT. Its translation is CASRVPGLHFTEAFF.

This chain uses TRBV19 with TRBJ1-2; D gene unclear. This CDR3 is 13 amino acids long. Germline V lookup: CDR1 LNHDA, CDR2 SQIVND (reference sequence). The ends were cut back, 5 bases at V and 4 bases at J, with 11 bases in the middle. CDR3 region: CASSYGEGYGYTF. DNA of the CDR3: TGTGCCAGTAGTTACGGGGAAGGCTATGGCTACACCTTC.

The chain employs TRBV4-1 and TRBJ2-7, with a weak D call TRBD1 (5 bases). Germline CDR1 and CDR2: MGHRA and YSYEKL. The CDR3 has 15 amino acids. Trimming took off 1 base at V and 2 bases at J, with 12 bases between the two ends. Here the CDR3 DNA reads TGCGCCAGCAGCCAAGGCGCACAGGTAACCTACGAGCAGTACGTC. This codes for CASSQGAQVTYEQYV.

V is TRBV7-8 and J is TRBJ2-5; 7 nucleotides align to TRBD2. The CDR3 runs 15 residues. The ends lost 3 bases at V and 5 bases at J; junction bases unmatched: 9. Germline CDR1 and CDR2: SGHVS and FQNEAQ. CDR3 region: CASSFLSGVVETQYF. The DNA for the CDR3 is TGTGCCAGCAGCTTCCTGAGCGGGGTAGTTGAGACCCAGTACTTC.

The chain carries TRBV4-2 and TRBJ1-2; 7 bases fit TRBD1. V shed 3 bases and J 7 bases; nucleotides not matched to a gene: 5. The CDR3 totals 13 residues. Germline-derived CDR1 and CDR2 are LGHNA and YNFKEQ. The chain's CDR3 is CASSQKPGGGYTF. Here the CDR3 DNA reads TGTGCCAGCAGCCAGAAGCCAGGGGGTGGCTACACCTTC.

The count of this clone is one. V and J are TRBV27 and TRBJ1-4; no reliable D call. The ends were cut back, 4 bases at V and 2 bases at J, with 14 bases in the middle. CDR1 is MNHEY, CDR2 SMNVEV, per germline (reference sequence). The CDR3 consists of 16 residues. The CDR3 region is CASSSANFATNEKLFF. CDR3 coding DNA: TGTGCCAGCAGTTCCGCTAATTTCGCGACTAATGAAAAACTGTTTTTT.

The chain carries TRBV27 and TRBJ2-7, with D tentatively TRBD1 (5 bases). The CDR3 is 16 residues long. V shed 5 bases and J shed 1 base, with 18 bases lying between them. Germline V CDR1 and CDR2: MNHEY, SMNVEV (reference sequence). In DNA form, the CDR3 reads TGTGCCAGCAGTCCTTCCCTGGGGCTCTGGTCCTACGAGCAGTACGTC. This gives the protein CASSPSLGLWSYEQYV.

The V and J genes are TRBV19 and TRBJ1-5; D is uncertain. The length of the CDR3 is 14 residues. V was trimmed by 2 bases and J by 0 bases, leaving 5 bases between them. CDR1 is LNHDA and CDR2 is SQIVND in the germline V gene (reference sequence). The DNA of the CDR3 is TGTGCCAGTAGTATATTAACTAGCAATCAGCCCCAGCATTTT. Amino acids: CASSILTSNQPQHF. Using reference TRBV19 and TRBJ1-5 for the parts outside the CDR3, the full variable domain is DGGITQSPKYLFRKEGQNVTLSCEQNLNHDAMYWYRQDPGQGLRLIYYSQIVNDFQKGDIAEGYSVSREKKESFPLTVTSAQKNPTAFYLCASSILTSNQPQHFGDGTRLSIL.

The chain uses TRBV28 and TRBJ2-5; 7 nucleotides align to TRBD1. The germline V gene encodes CDR1 MDHEN and CDR2 SYDVKM. Trimming at V came to 2 bases and at J to 4 bases, leaving 7 bases not matched to a gene. The CDR3 contains 15 residues. Here the CDR3 reads CASSLDREGSETQYF. The CDR3 bases are TGTGCCAGCAGTTTAGACAGGGAAGGCTCAGAGACCCAGTACTTC.

Here the CDR3 DNA reads TGTGCCAGCAGCTTAACCAGACTAGCGGTTTACAATGAGCAGTTCTTC. As protein: CASSLTRLAVYNEQFF. This sequence joins TRBV7-2 and TRBJ2-1, with 9 bases that match TRBD2. In germline, CDR1 is SGHTA, CDR2 FQGNSA. The CDR3 has 16 residues. The V gene end was trimmed by 2 bases and the J gene end by 4 bases; junction bases not matched to a gene: 6.

The chain uses TRBV13 and TRBJ1-1; D not certain. V lost 2 bases to trimming and J lost 1 base, with 11 bases between them. This CDR3 is built from 15 residues. CDR1 PRHDT and CDR2 FYEKMQ come from the germline V gene (reference sequence). The CDR3: CASSLIQAGNTEAFF. The DNA of the CDR3 is TGTGCCAGCAGCTTAATCCAGGCGGGGAACACTGAAGCTTTCTTT.

The genes are TRBV7-8 and TRBJ2-7; 7 nucleotides agree with TRBD1. V dropped 7 bases and J dropped 7; count of bases not matched to a gene: 7. The V gene's germline CDR1 is SGHVS and CDR2 FQNEAQ. The CDR3 spans 12 residues. The CDR3 nucleotides read TGTGCCAGCACCATTACAGGGGAAGAGCAGTACTTC. It codes for CASTITGEEQYF.

The chain links TRBV6-6 to TRBJ2-4, with unresolved D. Germline V gives CDR1 MNHNY, CDR2 SVGAGI (reference sequence). This CDR3 region has 13 residues. V dropped 7 bases and J dropped 8 bases, with 15 bases sitting between them. The CDR3 loop reads CASTPWGGDIQYF. CDR3 nucleotides: TGTGCCAGCACCCCCTGGGGTGGAGACATTCAGTACTTC.

The chain couples TRBV5-1 to TRBJ2-3; 10 bases line up with TRBD2. The ends lost 10 bases at V and 0 bases at J; junction bases unmatched: 8. The CDR3 runs 15 residues. Germline lookup yields CDR1 SGHRS and CDR2 YFSETQ. DNA for the CDR3: TGCGCCTCTTACTTAGCGGGGGGCAGCACAGATACGCAGTATTTT. It codes for CASYLAGGSTDTQYF.